Below, 23 T cell receptor beta chains from the same sample are listed, as sequenced in a study of beta chain features in type 1 diabetes. The whole isolated RNA underwent reverse transcription, so sequencing captured expressed TCRB transcripts. Assay used: immunoSEQ multiplex PCR; TCRdb lists only in-frame clones, some missing. The sample yields 250,000 or so clones, 27% seen once. Specimen: central memory CD4+ T cells from blood. The receptors stem from a man under 40 in good health.

The sample holds a few counts of this clone. The chain employs TRBV2 and TRBJ2-1; D call uncertain. The germline V and J ends were trimmed by 5 bases and 5 bases, with 7 bases remaining between them. Germline CDR1 and CDR2: SNHLY and FYNNEI. This CDR3 has 12 residues. The DNA for the CDR3 is TGTGCCAGCAGTTGGATAGACAATGAGCAGTTCTTC. The encoded protein is CASSWIDNEQFF.

The rearrangement links TRBV7-2 to TRBJ1-2; D may be TRBD1 (6 bases). V gave up 4 bases and J gave up 2 bases, with 11 bases separating them. The CDR3 length is 14 residues. In germline, CDR1 is SGHTA, CDR2 FQGNSA. The DNA of the CDR3 is TGTGCCAGCAGCTCCTCTGGGGGCAACTATGGCTACACCTTC. Amino acid sequence: CASSSSGGNYGYTF.

Comments on this clone: The sample contains more than one DNA sequence encoding this CDR3. The V and J genes are TRBV15 and TRBJ2-1; tentative D call: TRBD1 (5 bases). Germline V gene lookup returns CDR1 LNHNV and CDR2 YYDKDF (reference sequence). Trimming removed 1 base from V and 9 bases from J, with 7 bases in between. The CDR3 extends over 12 amino acids. This CDR3 reads CATSRAGFEQFF. In DNA, the CDR3 is TGTGCCACCAGCAGAGCAGGGTTTGAGCAGTTCTTC.

This clone was observed a few times. This rearrangement joins TRBV27 to TRBJ2-1; 10 nucleotides line up with TRBD1. This CDR3 is built from 14 residues. Germline CDR1 and CDR2: MNHEY and SMNVEV (reference sequence). The V and J ends lost 8 bases and 1 base, in that order; junction bases with no gene match: 2. The CDR3 DNA reads TGTGCCAGCTTGGGACAGGGGTCCTACAATGAGCAGTTCTTC. It yields the protein CASLGQGSYNEQFF.

The V gene is TRBV5-1, the J gene TRBJ2-6; unclear D gene. V dropped 0 bases and J dropped 3 bases, with 1 base sitting between them. Germline V gene lookup returns CDR1 SGHRS and CDR2 YFSETQ. CDR3 length: 13 residues. CDR3: CASSLDGANVLTF. The CDR3, as DNA: TGCGCCAGCAGCTTGGATGGGGCCAACGTCCTGACTTTC.

The V gene is TRBV18, the J gene TRBJ1-1; no clear D gene. The CDR3 runs to 14 residues. CDR1 KGHSH and CDR2 LQKENI come from the germline V gene. Deletions cut 6 bases from V and 0 bases from J, with 11 bases between. In nucleotides, the CDR3 is TGTGCCAGCTCCCCTATCACTATGAACACTGAAGCTTTCTTT. It codes for CASSPITMNTEAFF. The full variable domain, in which reference TRBV18 and TRBJ1-1 provide the parts outside the CDR3, is NAGVMQNPRHLVRRRGQEARLRCSPMKGHSHVYWYRQLPEEGLKFMVYLQKENIIDESGMPKERFSAEFPKEGPSILRIQQVVRGDSAAYFCASSPITMNTEAFFGQGTRLTVV.

The chain joins TRBV21-1 to TRBJ1-2; TRBD1 is the table's D call and was not checked against the DNA. TRBV21-1 is classified as a pseudogene. The CDR3 length is 15 residues. The CDR3 region has the DNA TGTGCCAGCAGCAAAGCACCATCAGGGAACTATGGCTACACCTTC. Translation gives CASSKAPSGNYGYTF.

This chain links TRBV5-4 with TRBJ2-1; perhaps D is TRBD1 or TRBD2 (5 bases each). CDR3 length equals 14 residues. The germline V gene has CDR1 SGHNT and CDR2 YYREEE (reference sequence). V gave up 3 bases and J gave up 7 bases, with 14 bases separating them. The CDR3 reads CASSWGLGENEQFF. CDR3 bases: TGTGCCAGCAGCTGGGGTTTGGGGGAGAATGAGCAGTTCTTC.

This clone was seen a handful of times. The rearrangement links TRBV7-9 to TRBJ2-7; 11 nucleotides align to TRBD2. The J segment lost 7 bases and the V segment lost 0 bases, leaving 8 bases of the junction unmatched. CDR1 SEHNR and CDR2 FQNEAQ come from the germline V gene (reference sequence). The CDR3 length is 16 residues. CDR3 amino acids: CASSLAGLAAAGEQYF. DNA for the CDR3: TGTGCCAGCAGCTTAGCGGGACTAGCGGCCGCCGGGGAGCAGTACTTC.

This clone has a handful of counts. The CDR3 nucleotides are TGTGCCTGGAGAAGTGGGAGGAGCACAGATACGCAGTATTTT. Protein sequence: CAWRSGRSTDTQYF. This sequence joins TRBV30 and TRBJ2-3, with D possibly matching TRBD2 (6 bases). This CDR3 is 14 amino acids long. Germline V CDR1 and CDR2: GTSNPN, SVGIG (reference sequence). Deletions cut 3 bases from V and 0 bases from J, with 10 bases between.

The chain couples TRBV29-1 to TRBJ2-7; TRBD1 is a possible D gene (7 bases). Germline lookup yields CDR1 SQVTM and CDR2 ANQGSEA. The CDR3 is 13 amino acids. Trimming stripped 3 bases from V and 6 bases from J, with 15 bases between. The CDR3 reads CSVDGRGAGEQYF. CDR3 nucleotides: TGCAGCGTTGACGGCAGGGGGGCTGGCGAGCAGTACTTC.

The V gene is TRBV30, the J gene TRBJ1-6; D might be TRBD1 (5 bases). Trimming removed 1 base at V and 0 bases at J, with 10 bases between. The CDR3 runs 16 residues. Germline CDR1 reads GTSNPN; CDR2 reads SVGIG (reference sequence). CDR3 DNA sequence: TGTGCCTGGAGTGGGCCAGGGAGCTCCTATAATTCACCCCTCCACTTT. Translating gives CAWSGPGSSYNSPLHF. The variable domain in full, completed from reference TRBV30 and TRBJ1-6, reads SQTIHQWPATLVQPVGSPLSLECTVEGTSNPNLYWYRQAAGRGLQLLFYSVGIGQISSEVPQNLSASRPQDRQFILSSKKLLLSDSGFYLCAWSGPGSSYNSPLHFGNGTRLTVT.

The J gene is TRBJ2-1, the V gene TRBV23-1; 8 bases align to TRBD1. TRBV23-1 is given ORF status, its function remaining uncertain. The CDR3 runs 15 residues. With V trimmed by 2 bases and J by 9 bases, 9 bases remained unmatched. The CDR3 is CASSQGNQGAVEQFF. As DNA, the CDR3 is TGCGCCAGCAGTCAAGGGAATCAGGGGGCCGTTGAGCAGTTCTTC.

Only a few counts were recorded for this clone. Relative to the germline gene, one junction end is altered; a read error may explain this. The chain recombines TRBV7-2 with TRBJ2-1, with 14 bases fitting TRBD2. Germline CDR1 and CDR2: SGHTA and FQGNSA. The CDR3 is made up of 13 amino acids. As DNA, the CDR3 is TGTGCCAGCAGCTCGGGACTAGCGGGGGCCCCCCTCTTC. Protein product: CASSSGLAGAPLF.

This clone appeared many times. The V and J genes are TRBV7-2 and TRBJ1-1, with 7 bases lining up with TRBD1. Germline CDR1 is SGHTA and CDR2 is FQGNSA. The trim removed 5 bases at V and 4 bases at J, leaving 10 bases unmatched. CDR3 length: 15 residues. The DNA of the CDR3 is TGTGCCAGCAGCGCTAGCAGACAGGGTAGCACTGAAGCTTTCTTT. This sequence encodes CASSASRQGSTEAFF.

This clone was picked up a small number of times. V is TRBV29-1 and J is TRBJ2-5; TRBD2 aligns across 11 bases. CDR1 and CDR2 from the germline V gene are SQVTM and ANQGSEA. The CDR3 is 14 amino acids. V trimming: 3 bases; J trimming: 7 bases; junction bases outside the gene matches: 7. The CDR3 here is CSVDGSGREGTQYF. The CDR3 bases are TGCAGCGTTGACGGTAGCGGGAGGGAGGGGACCCAGTACTTC.

The CDR3 spells CASSFDKSPEAFF. The CDR3 region has the DNA TGTGCCAGCAGCTTTGATAAGAGCCCTGAAGCTTTCTTT. This rearrangement joins TRBV5-6 to TRBJ1-1, with D uncertain. The germline CDR1 and CDR2 sequences are SGHDT and YYEEEE. This CDR3 spans 13 amino acids. Between the trimmed V and J ends, which lost 2 bases and 6 bases, there was a span of 11 bases. The whole variable domain, filled in from reference TRBV5-6 and TRBJ1-1, reads DAGVTQSPTHLIKTRGQQVTLRCSPKSGHDTVSWYQQALGQGPQFIFQYYEEEERQRGNFPDRFSGHQFPNYSSELNVNALLLGDSALYLCASSFDKSPEAFFGQGTRLTVV.

With regard to this clone: Distinct nucleotide sequences in the sample also encode this CDR3. This chain links TRBV30 with TRBJ1-2; D is possibly TRBD1 (5 bases). This CDR3 is built from 12 residues. In germline, CDR1 is GTSNPN, CDR2 SVGIG (reference sequence). Trimming took off 1 base at V and 5 bases at J, with 8 bases between the two ends. The CDR3 DNA reads as TGTGCCTGGAGTGCCGGGGGGTATGGCTACACCTTC. Translated, it gives CAWSAGGYGYTF.

This chain joins TRBV5-1 and TRBJ1-1; TRBD1 aligns across 9 bases. The trim removed 4 bases at V and 3 bases at J, leaving 4 bases unmatched. This CDR3 has 14 residues. CDR1 and CDR2 from the germline V gene are SGHRS and YFSETQ. The CDR3 region is CASSVTGGDTEAFF. CDR3 DNA sequence: TGCGCCAGCAGCGTTACAGGGGGCGACACTGAAGCTTTCTTT.

V is TRBV10-3 and J is TRBJ2-7; no clear D. V shed 0 bases and J shed 7 bases, with 7 bases lying between them. Germline CDR1 ENHRY, CDR2 SYGVKD. The CDR3 consists of 12 residues. CDR3 in amino acids: CAISESIGEQYF. The CDR3, as DNA: TGTGCCATCAGTGAGTCGATTGGTGAGCAGTACTTC.

The chain is built from TRBV6-5 and TRBJ2-5; 8 bases agree with TRBD1. Germline V CDR1 and CDR2: MNHEY, SVGAGI. This CDR3 has 13 amino acids. The V gene end was trimmed by 6 bases and the J gene end by 5 bases; junction bases not matched to a gene: 5. The CDR3, as DNA: TGTGCCAGCAGGGGGACAGGCCGGGAGACCCAGTACTTC. Protein sequence: CASRGTGRETQYF.

The rearrangement joins TRBV2 to TRBJ1-2; 7 positions agree with TRBD1. The CDR3 has 14 residues. The junction had 5 bases not matched to a gene; V was cut back by 3 bases and J by 4 bases. Germline CDR1 is SNHLY and CDR2 is FYNNEI. As DNA, the CDR3 is TGTGCCAGCAGTGAGGACAGGCTAAGCTATGGCTACACCTTC. Protein product: CASSEDRLSYGYTF.

The CDR3 DNA is TGCGCCAGCAGCTTGGATTCGGCTAGCGGCTACAATGAGCAGTTCTTC. It specifies CASSLDSASGYNEQFF. This chain joins TRBV5-1 and TRBJ2-1; 7 bases are shared with TRBD2. J gave up 3 bases and V 0 bases, and 6 bases lay outside the gene matches. The V gene's germline CDR1 is SGHRS and CDR2 YFSETQ. The CDR3 contains 16 residues. Variable domain in full (rest from reference TRBV5-1 and TRBJ2-1): KAGVTQTPRYLIKTRGQQVTLSCSPISGHRSVSWYQQTPGQGLQFLFEYFSETQRNKGNFPGRFSGRQFSNSRSEMNVSTLELGDSALYLCASSLDSASGYNEQFFGPGTRLTVL.